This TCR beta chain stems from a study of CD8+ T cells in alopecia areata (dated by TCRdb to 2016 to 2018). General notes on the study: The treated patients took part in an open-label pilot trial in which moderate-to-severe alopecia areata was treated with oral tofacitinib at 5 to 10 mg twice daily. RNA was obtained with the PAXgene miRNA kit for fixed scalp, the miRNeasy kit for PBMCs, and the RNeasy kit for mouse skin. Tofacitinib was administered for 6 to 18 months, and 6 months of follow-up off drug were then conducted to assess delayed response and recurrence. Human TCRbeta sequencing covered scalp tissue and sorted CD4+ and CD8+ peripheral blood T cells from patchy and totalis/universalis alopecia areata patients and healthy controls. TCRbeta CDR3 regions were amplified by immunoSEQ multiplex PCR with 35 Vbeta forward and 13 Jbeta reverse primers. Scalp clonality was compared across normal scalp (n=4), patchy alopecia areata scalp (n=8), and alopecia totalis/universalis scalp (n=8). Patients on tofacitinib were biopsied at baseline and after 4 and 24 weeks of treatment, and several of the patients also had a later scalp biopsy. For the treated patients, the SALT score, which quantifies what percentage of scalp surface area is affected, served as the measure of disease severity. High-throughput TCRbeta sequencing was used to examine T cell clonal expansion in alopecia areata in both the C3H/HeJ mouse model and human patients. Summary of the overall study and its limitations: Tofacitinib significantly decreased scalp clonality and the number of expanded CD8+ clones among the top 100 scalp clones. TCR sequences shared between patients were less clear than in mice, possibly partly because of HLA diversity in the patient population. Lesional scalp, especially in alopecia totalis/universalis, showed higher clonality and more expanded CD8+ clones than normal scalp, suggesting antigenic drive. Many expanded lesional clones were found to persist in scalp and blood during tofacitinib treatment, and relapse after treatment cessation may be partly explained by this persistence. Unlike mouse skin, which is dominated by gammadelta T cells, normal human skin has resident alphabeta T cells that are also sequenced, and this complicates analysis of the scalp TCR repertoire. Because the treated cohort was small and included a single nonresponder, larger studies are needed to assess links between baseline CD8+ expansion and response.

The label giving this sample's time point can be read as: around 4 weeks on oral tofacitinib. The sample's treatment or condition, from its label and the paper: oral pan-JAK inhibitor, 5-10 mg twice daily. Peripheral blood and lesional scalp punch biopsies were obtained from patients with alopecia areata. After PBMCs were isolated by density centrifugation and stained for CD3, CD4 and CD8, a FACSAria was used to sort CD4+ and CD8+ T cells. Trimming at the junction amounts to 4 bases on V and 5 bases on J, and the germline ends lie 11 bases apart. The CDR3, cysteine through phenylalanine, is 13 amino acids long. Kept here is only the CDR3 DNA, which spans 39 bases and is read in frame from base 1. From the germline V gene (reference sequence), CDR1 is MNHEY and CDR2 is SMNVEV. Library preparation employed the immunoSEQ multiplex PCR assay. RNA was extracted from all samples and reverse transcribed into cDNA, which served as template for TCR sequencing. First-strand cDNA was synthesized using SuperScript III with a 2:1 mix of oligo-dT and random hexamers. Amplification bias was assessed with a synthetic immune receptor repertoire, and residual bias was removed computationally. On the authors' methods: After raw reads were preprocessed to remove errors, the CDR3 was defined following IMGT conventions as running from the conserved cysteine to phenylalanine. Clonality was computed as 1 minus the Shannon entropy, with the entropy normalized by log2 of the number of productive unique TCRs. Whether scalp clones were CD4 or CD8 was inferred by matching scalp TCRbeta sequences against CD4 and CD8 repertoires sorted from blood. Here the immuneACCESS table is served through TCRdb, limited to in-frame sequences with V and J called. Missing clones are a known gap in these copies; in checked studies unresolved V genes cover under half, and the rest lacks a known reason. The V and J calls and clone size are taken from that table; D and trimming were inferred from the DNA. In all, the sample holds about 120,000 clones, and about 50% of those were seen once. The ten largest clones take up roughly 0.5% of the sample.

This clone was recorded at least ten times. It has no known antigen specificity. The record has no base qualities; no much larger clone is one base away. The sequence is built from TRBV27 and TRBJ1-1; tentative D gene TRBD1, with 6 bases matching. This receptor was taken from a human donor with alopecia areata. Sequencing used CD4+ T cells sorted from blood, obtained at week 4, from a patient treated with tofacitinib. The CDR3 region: CASSSYRVTEAFF. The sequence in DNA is TGTGCCAGCAGTTCTTACAGGGTTACTGAAGCTTTCTTT.